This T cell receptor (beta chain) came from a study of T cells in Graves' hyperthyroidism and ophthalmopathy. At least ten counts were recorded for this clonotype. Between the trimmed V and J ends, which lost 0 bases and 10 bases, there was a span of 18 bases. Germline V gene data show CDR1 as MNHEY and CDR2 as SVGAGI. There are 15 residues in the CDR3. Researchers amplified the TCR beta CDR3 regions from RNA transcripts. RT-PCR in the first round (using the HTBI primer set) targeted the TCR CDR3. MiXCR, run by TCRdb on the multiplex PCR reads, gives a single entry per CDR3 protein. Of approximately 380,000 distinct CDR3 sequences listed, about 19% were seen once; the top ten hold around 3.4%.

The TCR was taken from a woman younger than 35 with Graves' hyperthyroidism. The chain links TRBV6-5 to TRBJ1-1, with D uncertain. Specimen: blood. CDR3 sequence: CASSYSKWKHEGAFF. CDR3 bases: TGTGCCAGCAGTTACTCGAAGTGGAAACATGAAGGAGCTTTCTTT.